Listed below are T cell receptor beta chains from one sample, sequenced in a study of cytomegalovirus exposure and HLA in healthy donors. Repertoires were generated with immunoSEQ multiplex PCR, while TCRdb's copy carries only in-frame clones and drops some. This repertoire shows roughly 200,000 clones, roughly 80% found once; its top ten account for about 3%. What was sequenced was PBMCs. All receptors derive from a young man in good health and CMV-seronegative. The CDR3 runs from the conserved cysteine through the conserved F or W. Each record gives: D gene, clone size, CDR3 length, J gene, V gene, CDR3 DNA, CDR3 protein. D genes are given only for firm matches. Some rows mark clone size as missing; the rest say once, few, many or name a class of expanded clone.

- - 16 TRBJ2-1 TRBV28 TGTGCCAGCAGTACCTTACAGGGATTAACCTACAATGAGCAGTTCTTC CASSTLQGLTYNEQFF
TRBD1 - 12 TRBJ2-5 TRBV7-2 TGTGCCAGCAGCCGGGACAGGGAGACCCAGTACTTC CASSRDRETQYF
TRBD2 - 15 TRBJ2-2 TRBV2 TGTGCCAGCAGGTCTAGCGGGGGGGCCGCCGGGGAGCTGTTTTTT CASRSSGGAAGELFF
- - 11 TRBJ2-1 TRBV5-1 TGCGCCAGCAGCTTGGGGCACGAGCAGTTCTTC CASSLGHEQFF
TRBD1 - 13 TRBJ1-2 TRBV6-1 TGTGCCAGCAGACGACAGGGGAACTATGGCTACACCTTC CASRRQGNYGYTF
TRBD2 - 20 TRBJ2-3 TRBV27 TGTGCCAGCAGTTTATACTATTTAGCGGGGGGCCAGAGAGGTGGGGATACGCAGTATTTT CASSLYYLAGGQRGGDTQYF
- - 17 TRBJ1-6 TRBV10-3 TGTGCCATCAGTGAGTCGAGACTCCGGGGAGGCGATTCACCCCTCCACTTT CAISESRLRGGDSPLHF
- few 12 TRBJ1-1 TRBV28 TGTGCCAGCAGTTTTAGTCAGGGTTTAGCTTTCTTT CASSFSQGLAFF
TRBD2 - 16 TRBJ2-1 TRBV28 TGTGCCAGCACCACTACCCCGGGACTAGTACGTACTGAGCAGTTCTTC CASTTTPGLVRTEQFF
- - 13 TRBJ2-1 TRBV6-5 TGTGCCAGCAGCGGGGGAACGATCCGTGAGCAGTTCTTC CASSGGTIREQFF
TRBD1 - 14 TRBJ2-5 TRBV5-5 TGTGCCAGCAGCTCTATGACAGGGGAAGAGACCCAGTACTTC CASSSMTGEETQYF
- once 16 TRBJ2-3 TRBV6-1 TGTGCCAGCAGTGAATTCCCTAAGCGGGGCACAGATACGCAGTATTTT CASSEFPKRGTDTQYF
TRBD1 - 14 TRBJ2-7 TRBV19 TGTGCCAGTAGTATTGACCGGACAGGGCTCGAGCAGTACTTC CASSIDRTGLEQYF
- - 14 TRBJ1-6 TRBV6-6 TGTGCCAGCAGTTCTACAGAAAATAATTCACCCCTCCACTTT CASSSTENNSPLHF
- few 13 TRBJ2-7 TRBV6-5 TGTGCCAGCAGACCCACAGTAGCCTACGAGCAGTACTTC CASRPTVAYEQYF
TRBD1 - 17 TRBJ2-6 TRBV5-1 TGCGCCAGCAGCTTGGAGACAGGGGGCTCTGGGGCCAGCGTCCTGACTTTC CASSLETGGSGASVLTF
TRBD1 few 18 TRBJ1-3 TRBV28 TGTGCCAGCAGAAGCCGCCTTCTACAGGGGAACTCTGGAAACACCATATATTTT CASRSRLLQGNSGNTIYF
- - 13 TRBJ1-6 TRBV4-3 TGCGCCAGCAGCCAAGAACGGAATTCACCCCTCCACTTT CASSQERNSPLHF